These T cell receptor beta chains were read from a single sample in a study of regulatory T cells in long-lasting Graves disease. TCRdb passed the multiplex PCR reads through MiXCR, listing each CDR3 protein once. The sample includes around 240,000 distinct CDR3 sequences, around 18% of them seen just once. The sample was also linked to a second study, of T cells in Graves' hyperthyroidism and ophthalmopathy.

Here the sequenced sample was peripheral blood mononuclear cells (PBMCs), taken at new diagnosis, from a patient treated with antithyroid drugs. These receptors were taken from a woman aged 25 to 39 with Graves disease. Each CDR3 is given with its conserved first and last residue.

j_gene,v_gene,CDR3aa
TRBJ1-1,TRBV20-1,CSARDMYRGQEEAFF
TRBJ1-2,TRBV19,CASRPREGYGYTF
TRBJ1-1,TRBV5-6,CASSLGGTVKNTEAFF
TRBJ1-1,TRBV12-3/TRBV12-4,CASSLLRTEAFF
TRBJ1-1,TRBV25-1,CASSAPWVRKAFF
TRBJ1-3,TRBV7-9,CAGNYGSGNTIYF
TRBJ1-2,TRBV3-1,CTSSRDRVYGYTF
TRBJ2-3,TRBV5-1,CASSPAGSDTQYF
TRBJ2-3,TRBV12-3/TRBV12-4,CASSKLVFGTDTQYF
TRBJ1-2,TRBV25-1,CASSDDKRPLAVYTF
TRBJ2-3,TRBV6-2/TRBV6-3,CASSFGRGGRTDTQYF
TRBJ1-3,TRBV20-1,CSARSGTDSSGNTIYF
TRBJ2-7,TRBV5-1,CASSQTGVADEQYF
TRBJ1-5,TRBV19,CASSIAQNQPQHF
TRBJ2-2,TRBV5-4,CASRSGTTNTGELFF
TRBJ2-5,TRBV5-1,CASSFSGEGETQYF
TRBJ2-3,TRBV27,CASSRLRNPTGGFTDTQYF
TRBJ2-7,TRBV24-1,CATSRENEQYF
TRBJ1-1,TRBV10-3,CAISEQAGGARTEAFF
TRBJ1-6,TRBV20-1,CSARDPLVGGNSPLHF
TRBJ1-3,TRBV2,CASNRDSGNTIYF
TRBJ2-3,TRBV12-5,CASGTGLAGDSDTQYF
TRBJ2-1,TRBV12-3/TRBV12-4,CASSLDGSLNEQFF
TRBJ2-7,TRBV5-1,CASSSIGGGGIYEQYF
TRBJ1-4,TRBV6-1,CASRDRGGGEKLFF
TRBJ2-1,TRBV9,CASSVLGAINEQFF
TRBJ1-2,TRBV6-5,CASSYTGFNYGYTF
TRBJ2-7,TRBV6-1,CASSVRNRPTLSSYEQYF
TRBJ1-1,TRBV5-4,CASSLGDTNTEAFF
TRBJ2-7,TRBV13,CASSYTGTKEQYF
TRBJ1-3,TRBV9,CASSGHQTDGNTIYF
TRBJ2-6,TRBV9,CASSGSSGANVLTF
TRBJ1-2,TRBV27,CASSFGTGFGGYTF